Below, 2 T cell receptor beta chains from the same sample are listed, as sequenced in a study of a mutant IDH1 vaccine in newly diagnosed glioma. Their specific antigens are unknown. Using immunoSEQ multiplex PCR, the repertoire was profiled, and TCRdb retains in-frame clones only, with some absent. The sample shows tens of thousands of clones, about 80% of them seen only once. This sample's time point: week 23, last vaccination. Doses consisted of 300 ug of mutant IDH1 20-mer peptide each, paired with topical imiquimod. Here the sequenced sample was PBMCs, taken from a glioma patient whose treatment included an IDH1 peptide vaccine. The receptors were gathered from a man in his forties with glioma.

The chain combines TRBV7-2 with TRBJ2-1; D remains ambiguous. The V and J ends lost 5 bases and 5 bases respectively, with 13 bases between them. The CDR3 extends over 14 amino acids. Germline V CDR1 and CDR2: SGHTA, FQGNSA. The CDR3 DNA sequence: TGTGCCAGCAGCGTAGATGTCCGAGACAATGAGCAGTTCTTC. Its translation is CASSVDVRDNEQFF.

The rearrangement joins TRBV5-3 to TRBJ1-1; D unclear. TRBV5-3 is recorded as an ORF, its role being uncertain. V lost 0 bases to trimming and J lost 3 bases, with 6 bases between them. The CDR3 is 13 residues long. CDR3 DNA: TGTGCCAGAAGCTTGGGGGGTGACACTGAAGCTTTCTTT. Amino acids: CARSLGGDTEAFF.